These T cell receptor beta chains were read from a single sample in a study of T cells expressing NK-cell markers. Reanalyzing the 5' RACE reads, TCRdb keeps one entry per CDR3 protein, without DNA. Recorded for this sample: 200,000 to 300,000 distinct CDR3 sequences. The sample consisted of blood T cells: a sorted CD56 or NKG2C T cell subset, CD4+ or CD8+ T cells, or bulk PBMC T cells (not recorded which). The source of these receptors is a man younger than 30 in good health. Each CDR3 is given with its conserved first and last residue.

TRBV10-3	12	TRBJ2-7	CAISEYVHEQYF
TRBV20-1	16	TRBJ2-7	CSASYPNAGVSYEQYF
TRBV5-1	15	TRBJ1-4	CASSLNTDSNEKLFF
TRBV12-3/TRBV12-4	17	TRBJ2-3	CASSEGQGRPSHDTQYF
TRBV14	14	TRBJ1-2	CASSQEFGFYGYTF
TRBV20-1	14	TRBJ2-1	CSVINTGGNDEQFF
TRBV7-8	15	TRBJ1-1	CASSLTGVADTEAFF
TRBV29-1	14	TRBJ2-7	CSVGPLAGEREQYF
TRBV27	13	TRBJ2-3	CASSLRAPDTQYF
TRBV4-1	18	TRBJ2-1	CASSRMPGPKREGNEQFF
TRBV25-1	15	TRBJ1-6	CASSKPGQGNSPLHF
TRBV6-5	15	TRBJ2-3	CASSYSPARTDTQYF
TRBV12-3/TRBV12-4	14	TRBJ1-2	CASRLVGNAGGYTF
TRBV12-3/TRBV12-4	14	TRBJ2-3	CASSLGLGGDTQYF